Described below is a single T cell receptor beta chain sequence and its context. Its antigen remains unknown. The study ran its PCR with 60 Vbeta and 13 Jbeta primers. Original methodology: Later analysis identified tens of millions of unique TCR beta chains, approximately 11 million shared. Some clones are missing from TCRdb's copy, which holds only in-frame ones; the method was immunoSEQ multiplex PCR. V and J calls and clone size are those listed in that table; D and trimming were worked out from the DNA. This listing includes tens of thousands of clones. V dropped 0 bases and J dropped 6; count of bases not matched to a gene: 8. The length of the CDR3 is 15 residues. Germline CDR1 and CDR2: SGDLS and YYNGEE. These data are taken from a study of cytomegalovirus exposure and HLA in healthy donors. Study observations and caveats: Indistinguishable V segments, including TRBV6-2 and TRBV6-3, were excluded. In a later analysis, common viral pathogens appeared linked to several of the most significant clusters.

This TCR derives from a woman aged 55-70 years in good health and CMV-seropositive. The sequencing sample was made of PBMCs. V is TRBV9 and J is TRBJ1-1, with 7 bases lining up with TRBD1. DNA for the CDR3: TGTGCCAGCAGCGTAGTAGAGGGGGCGCATCCTGAAGCTTTCTTT. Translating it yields CASSVVEGAHPEAFF.